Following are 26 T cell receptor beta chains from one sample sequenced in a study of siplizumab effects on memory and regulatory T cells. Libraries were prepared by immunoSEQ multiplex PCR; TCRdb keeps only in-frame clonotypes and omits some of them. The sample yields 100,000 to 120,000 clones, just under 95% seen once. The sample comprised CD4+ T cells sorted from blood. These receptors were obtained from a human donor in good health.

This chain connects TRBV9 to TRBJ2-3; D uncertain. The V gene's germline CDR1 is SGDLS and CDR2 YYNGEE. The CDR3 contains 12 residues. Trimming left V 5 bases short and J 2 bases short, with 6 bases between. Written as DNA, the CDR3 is TGTGCCAGCAGTCGGTACACAGATACGCAGTATTTT. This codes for CASSRYTDTQYF.

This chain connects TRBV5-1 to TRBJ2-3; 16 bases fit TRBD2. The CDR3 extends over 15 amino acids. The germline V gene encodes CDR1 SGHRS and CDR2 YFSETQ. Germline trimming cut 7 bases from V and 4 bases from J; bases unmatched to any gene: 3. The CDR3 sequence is CASGTSGRAPDTQYF. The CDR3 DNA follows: TGCGCCAGCGGGACTAGCGGGAGGGCCCCAGATACGCAGTATTTT.

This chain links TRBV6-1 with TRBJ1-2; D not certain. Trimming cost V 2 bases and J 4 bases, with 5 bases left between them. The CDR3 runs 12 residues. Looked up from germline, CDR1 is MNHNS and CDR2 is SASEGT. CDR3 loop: CASSEITYGYTF. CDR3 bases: TGTGCCAGCAGTGAAATAACCTATGGCTACACCTTC.

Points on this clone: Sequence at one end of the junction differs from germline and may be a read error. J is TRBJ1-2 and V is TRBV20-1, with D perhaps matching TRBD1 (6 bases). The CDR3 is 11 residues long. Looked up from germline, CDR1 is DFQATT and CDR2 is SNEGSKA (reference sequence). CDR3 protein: CSVRQVLGYTF. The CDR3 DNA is TGCAGTGTTAGACAGGTCCTGGGCTACACCTTC.

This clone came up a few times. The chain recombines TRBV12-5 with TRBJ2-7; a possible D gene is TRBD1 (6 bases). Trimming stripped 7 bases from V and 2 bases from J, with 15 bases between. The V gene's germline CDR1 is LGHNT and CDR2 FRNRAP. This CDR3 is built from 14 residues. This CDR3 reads CASALDSPAYEQYF. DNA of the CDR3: TGTGCTAGTGCCCTGGACAGTCCCGCCTACGAGCAGTACTTC.

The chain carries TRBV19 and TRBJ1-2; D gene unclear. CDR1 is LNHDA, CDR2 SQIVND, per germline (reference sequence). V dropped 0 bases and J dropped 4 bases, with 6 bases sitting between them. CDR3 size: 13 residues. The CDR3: CASSIERTYGYTF. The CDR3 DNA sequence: TGTGCCAGTAGTATAGAACGGACCTATGGCTACACCTTC.

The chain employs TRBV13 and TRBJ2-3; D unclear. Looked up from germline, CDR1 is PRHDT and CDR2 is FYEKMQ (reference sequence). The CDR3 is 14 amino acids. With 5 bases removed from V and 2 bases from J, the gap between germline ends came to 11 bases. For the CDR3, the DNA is TGTGCCAGCAGCCAAAGACTGCTCACAGATACGCAGTATTTT. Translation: CASSQRLLTDTQYF.

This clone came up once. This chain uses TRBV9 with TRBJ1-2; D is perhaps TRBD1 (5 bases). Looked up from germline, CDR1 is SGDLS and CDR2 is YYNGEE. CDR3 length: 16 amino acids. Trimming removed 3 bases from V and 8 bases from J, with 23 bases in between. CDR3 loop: CASSAGLFREIGGYTF. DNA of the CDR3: TGTGCCAGCAGCGCTGGGTTATTCAGGGAAATAGGAGGCTACACCTTC.

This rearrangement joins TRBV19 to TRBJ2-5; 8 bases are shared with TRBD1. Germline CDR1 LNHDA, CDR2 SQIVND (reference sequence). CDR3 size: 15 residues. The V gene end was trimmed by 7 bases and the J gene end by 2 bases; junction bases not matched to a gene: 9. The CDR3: CASIPTGDGQETQYF. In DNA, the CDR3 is TGTGCCAGTATCCCGACAGGGGATGGGCAAGAGACCCAGTACTTC. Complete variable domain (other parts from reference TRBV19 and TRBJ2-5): DGGITQSPKYLFRKEGQNVTLSCEQNLNHDAMYWYRQDPGQGLRLIYYSQIVNDFQKGDIAEGYSVSREKKESFPLTVTSAQKNPTAFYLCASIPTGDGQETQYFGPGTRLLVL.

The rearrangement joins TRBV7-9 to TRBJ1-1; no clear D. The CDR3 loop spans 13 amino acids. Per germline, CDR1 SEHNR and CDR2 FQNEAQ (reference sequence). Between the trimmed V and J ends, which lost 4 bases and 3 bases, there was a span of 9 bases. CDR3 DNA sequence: TGTGCCAGCAGCTCCCGAAAGGACACTGAAGCTTTCTTT. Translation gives CASSSRKDTEAFF. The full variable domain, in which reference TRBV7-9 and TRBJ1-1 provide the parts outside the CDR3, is DTGVSQNPRHKITKRGQNVTFRCDPISEHNRLYWYRQTLGQGPEFLTYFQNEAQLEKSRLLSDRFSAERPKGSFSTLEIQRTEQGDSAMYLCASSSRKDTEAFFGQGTRLTVV.

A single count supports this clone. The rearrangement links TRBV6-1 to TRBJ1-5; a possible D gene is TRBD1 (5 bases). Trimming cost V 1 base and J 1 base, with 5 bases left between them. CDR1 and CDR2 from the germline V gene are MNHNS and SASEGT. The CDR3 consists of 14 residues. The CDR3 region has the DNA TGTGCCAGCAGTGAAGGACAGAGCAATCAGCCCCAGCATTTT. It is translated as CASSEGQSNQPQHF.

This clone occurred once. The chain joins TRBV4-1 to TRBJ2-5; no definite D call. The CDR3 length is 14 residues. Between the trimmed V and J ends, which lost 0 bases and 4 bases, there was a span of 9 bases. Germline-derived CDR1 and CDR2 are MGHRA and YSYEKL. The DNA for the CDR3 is TGCGCCAGCAGCCAAGAGGCTAGATTAGAGACCCAGTACTTC. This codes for CASSQEARLETQYF.

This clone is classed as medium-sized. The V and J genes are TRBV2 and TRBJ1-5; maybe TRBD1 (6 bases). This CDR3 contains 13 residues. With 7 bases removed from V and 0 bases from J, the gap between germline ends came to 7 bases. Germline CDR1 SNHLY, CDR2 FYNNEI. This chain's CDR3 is CASKGDSNQPQHF. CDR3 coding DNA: TGTGCCAGCAAGGGGGATAGCAATCAGCCCCAGCATTTT.

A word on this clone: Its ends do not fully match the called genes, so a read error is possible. The CDR3 bases are TGTGCCAGCACCAAACCGGGACAGGGGTCCTTCAATGAGCAGTTCTTC. As protein: CASTKPGQGSFNEQFF. V gene TRBV18 combines with J gene TRBJ2-1; 10 bases line up with TRBD1. The CDR3 totals 16 residues. Germline-derived CDR1 and CDR2 are KGHSH and LQKENI.

CDR3 sequence reads: CASSPSSNQPQHF. Written as DNA, the CDR3 is TGCGCCAGCAGCCCCAGTAGCAATCAGCCCCAGCATTTT. The V call is TRBV5-1, the J call TRBJ1-5; D not certain. The ends were cut back, 4 bases at V and 0 bases at J, with 5 bases in the middle. Germline lookup yields CDR1 SGHRS and CDR2 YFSETQ. There are 13 residues in the CDR3.

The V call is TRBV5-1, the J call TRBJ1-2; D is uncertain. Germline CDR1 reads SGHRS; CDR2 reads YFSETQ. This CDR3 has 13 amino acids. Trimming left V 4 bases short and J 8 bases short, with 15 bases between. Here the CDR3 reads CASSPGDGEGYTF. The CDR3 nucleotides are TGCGCCAGCAGCCCGGGTGATGGGGAAGGCTACACCTTC.

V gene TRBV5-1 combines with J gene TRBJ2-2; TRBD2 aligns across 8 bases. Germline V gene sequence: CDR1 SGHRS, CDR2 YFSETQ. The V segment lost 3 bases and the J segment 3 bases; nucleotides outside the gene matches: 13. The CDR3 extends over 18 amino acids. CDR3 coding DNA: TGCGCCAGCAGCTCGGAAAGGAGCGGGAGACGGTACACCGGGGAGCTGTTTTTT. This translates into CASSSERSGRRYTGELFF. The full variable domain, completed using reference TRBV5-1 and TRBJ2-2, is KAGVTQTPRYLIKTRGQQVTLSCSPISGHRSVSWYQQTPGQGLQFLFEYFSETQRNKGNFPGRFSGRQFSNSRSEMNVSTLELGDSALYLCASSSERSGRRYTGELFFGEGSRLTVL.

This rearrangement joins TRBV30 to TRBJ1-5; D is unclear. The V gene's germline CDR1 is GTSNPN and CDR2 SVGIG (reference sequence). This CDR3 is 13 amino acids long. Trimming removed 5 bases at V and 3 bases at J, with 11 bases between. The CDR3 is CAWGDGANQPQHF. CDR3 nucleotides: TGTGCCTGGGGTGACGGCGCCAATCAGCCCCAGCATTTT.

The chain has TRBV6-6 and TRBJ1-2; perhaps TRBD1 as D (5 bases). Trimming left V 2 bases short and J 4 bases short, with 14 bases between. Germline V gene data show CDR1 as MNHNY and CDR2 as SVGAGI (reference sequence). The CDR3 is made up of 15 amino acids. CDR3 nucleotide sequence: TGTGCCAGCAGTTACGGGGTCAGGGAGGGCTATGGCTACACCTTC. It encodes CASSYGVREGYGYTF.

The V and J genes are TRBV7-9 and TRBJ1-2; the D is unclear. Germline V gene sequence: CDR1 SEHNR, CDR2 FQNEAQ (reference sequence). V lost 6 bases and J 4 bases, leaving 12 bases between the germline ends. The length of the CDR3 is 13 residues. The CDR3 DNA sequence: TGTGCCAGCAGATCTACGGAGTTCTATGGCTACACCTTC. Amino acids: CASRSTEFYGYTF.

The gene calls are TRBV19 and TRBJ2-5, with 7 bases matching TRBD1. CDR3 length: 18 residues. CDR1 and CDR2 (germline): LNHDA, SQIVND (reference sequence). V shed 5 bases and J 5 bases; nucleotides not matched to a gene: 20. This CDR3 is CASSYALDRARGGETQYF. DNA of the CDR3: TGTGCCAGTAGTTACGCCCTTGACAGGGCTCGAGGGGGTGAGACCCAGTACTTC.

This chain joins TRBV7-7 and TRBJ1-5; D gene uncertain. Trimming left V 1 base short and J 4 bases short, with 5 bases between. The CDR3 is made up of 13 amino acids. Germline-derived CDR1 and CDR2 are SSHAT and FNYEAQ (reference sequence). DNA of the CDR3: TGTGCCAGCAGCTTAGGAACTAATCAGCCCCAGCATTTT. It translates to CASSLGTNQPQHF.

The CDR3 coding sequence is TGTGCCAGCAGTTACATAGGGGCGATATCGCCGTATTTT. As protein: CASSYIGAISPYF. This chain joins TRBV6-5 and TRBJ2-3, with D perhaps matching TRBD1 (5 bases). CDR1 is MNHEY, CDR2 SVGAGI, per germline. Between the trimmed V and J ends, which lost 2 bases and 14 bases, there was a span of 17 bases. CDR3 length: 13 residues.

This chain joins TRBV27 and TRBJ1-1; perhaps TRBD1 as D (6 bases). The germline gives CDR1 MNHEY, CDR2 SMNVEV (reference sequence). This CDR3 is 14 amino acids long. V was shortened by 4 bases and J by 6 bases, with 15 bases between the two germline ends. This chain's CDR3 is CASSSFLTGPEAFF. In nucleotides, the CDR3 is TGTGCCAGCAGTTCCTTCTTGACAGGTCCTGAAGCTTTCTTT.

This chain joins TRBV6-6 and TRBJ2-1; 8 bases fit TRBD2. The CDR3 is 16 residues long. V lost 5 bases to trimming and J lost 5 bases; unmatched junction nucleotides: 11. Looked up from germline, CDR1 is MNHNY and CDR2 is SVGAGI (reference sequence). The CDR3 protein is CASSPLVSLADNEQFF. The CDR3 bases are TGTGCCAGCAGTCCCCTTGTCTCACTAGCGGACAATGAGCAGTTCTTC.

The CDR3, as DNA: TGTGCCAGCAGGAGTACAGGGGGCGCGGTCGGGGAGCTGTTTTTT. Protein sequence: CASRSTGGAVGELFF. This chain joins TRBV7-9 and TRBJ2-2; the match to TRBD1 covers 9 bases. With V trimmed by 6 bases and J by 7 bases, 9 bases remained unmatched. The CDR3 has 15 amino acids. The V gene's germline CDR1 is SEHNR and CDR2 FQNEAQ (reference sequence).